These 5 T cell receptor beta chains share one sample of origin, sequenced in a study of T cell changes during pregnancy in multiple sclerosis (dated by TCRdb to the late 2010s). Library preparation used the immunoSEQ multiplex PCR assay. The immuneACCESS repertoire file appears here via TCRdb, limited to in-frame rearrangements. These files lack a portion of the clones; in checked studies, under half of the deficit traces to unresolved V genes, and the cause of the others is not known. For this sample the table gives around 67,000 clones, of which about 90% were detected only once. Jointly, the top ten make up about 2.5% of the sample. The specimen was peripheral blood, collected in the first trimester of pregnancy. The receptor source for this set is a female donor with multiple sclerosis, enrolled in a pregnancy study.

The chain carries TRBV28 and TRBJ2-7; 8 bases fit TRBD1. Per the germline V gene, CDR1 is MDHEN and CDR2 is SYDVKM. J gave up 5 bases and V 6 bases, and 12 bases lay outside the gene matches. The CDR3 is made up of 15 amino acids. DNA for the CDR3: TGTGCCAGCAGCCCGGGAAGGACAGGGAGGCACGAGCAGTACTTC. It translates to CASSPGRTGRHEQYF. Full variable domain (outside the CDR3, taken from reference TRBV28 and TRBJ2-7): DVKVTQSSRYLVKRTGEKVFLECVQDMDHENMFWYRQDPGLGLRLIYFSYDVKMKEKGDIPEGYSVSREKKERFSLILESASTNQTSMYLCASSPGRTGRHEQYFGPGTRLTVT.

This rearrangement joins TRBV19 to TRBJ1-1; D possibly corresponds to TRBD1 (6 bases). Germline loops: CDR1 LNHDA, CDR2 SQIVND (reference sequence). V was pared by 3 bases and J by 0 bases, with 14 bases between. The CDR3 has 16 amino acids. The CDR3 spells CASSILIGTLNTEAFF. CDR3 nucleotide sequence: TGTGCCAGTAGTATTCTTATTGGGACACTGAACACTGAAGCTTTCTTT. Full variable domain (rest looked up from reference TRBV19 and TRBJ1-1): DGGITQSPKYLFRKEGQNVTLSCEQNLNHDAMYWYRQDPGQGLRLIYYSQIVNDFQKGDIAEGYSVSREKKESFPLTVTSAQKNPTAFYLCASSILIGTLNTEAFFGQGTRLTVV.

The chain has TRBV5-4 and TRBJ2-7, with 7 positions matching TRBD2. Germline CDR1 is SGHNT and CDR2 is YYREEE (reference sequence). The CDR3 loop spans 13 amino acids. CDR3 sequence (DNA): TGTGTCTACTTCAGCGGGATGTCCTACGAGCAGTACTTC. Its protein product is CVYFSGMSYEQYF.

V usage is TRBV9 and J usage is TRBJ2-1; 9 bases align to TRBD1. The length of the CDR3 is 17 residues. Germline V gene lookup returns CDR1 SGDLS and CDR2 YYNGEE. The junction had 14 bases not matched to a gene; V was cut back by 4 bases and J by 6 bases. DNA of the CDR3: TGTGCCAGCAGCCCACGACCCGGACAGGGGCGGTTCAATGAGCAGTTCTTC. Amino acids: CASSPRPGQGRFNEQFF.

The CDR3 nucleotides are TGTGCCAGCAGCGTGGGACTAGCGGGAGCCTACAATGAGCAGTTCTTC. Its protein product is CASSVGLAGAYNEQFF. The chain has TRBV9 and TRBJ2-1; TRBD2 matches at 14 bases. Germline assignment: CDR1 SGDLS and CDR2 YYNGEE. This CDR3 is built from 16 residues. V gave up 2 bases and J gave up 2 bases; unmatched junction bases: 0.